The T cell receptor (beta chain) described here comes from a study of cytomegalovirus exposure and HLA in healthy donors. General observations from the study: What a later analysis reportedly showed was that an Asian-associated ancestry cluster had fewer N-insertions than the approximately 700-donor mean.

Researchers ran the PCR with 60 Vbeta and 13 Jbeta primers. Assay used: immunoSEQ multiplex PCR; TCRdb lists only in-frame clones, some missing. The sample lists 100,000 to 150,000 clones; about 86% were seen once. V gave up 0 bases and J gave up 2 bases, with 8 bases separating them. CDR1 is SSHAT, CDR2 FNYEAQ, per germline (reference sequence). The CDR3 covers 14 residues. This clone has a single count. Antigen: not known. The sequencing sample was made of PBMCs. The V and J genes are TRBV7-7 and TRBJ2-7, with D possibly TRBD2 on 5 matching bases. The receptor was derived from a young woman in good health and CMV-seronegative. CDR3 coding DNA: TGTGCCAGCAGCTTAGCGCTCGGGGCCTACGAGCAGTACTTC. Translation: CASSLALGAYEQYF. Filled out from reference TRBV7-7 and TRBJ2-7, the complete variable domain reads GAGVSQSPRYKVTKRGQDVTLRCDPISSHATLYWYQQALGQGPEFLTYFNYEAQPDKSGLPSDRFSAERPEGSISTLTIQRTEQRDSAMYRCASSLALGAYEQYFGPGTRLTVT.